The T cell receptor (beta chain) described here comes from a study of molecular identifiers for immune sequencing clone quantification. Study-level results: Effector cells had over 99% of their molecules in clones above 20 RNA copies, while naive cells had under 1%.

TCRdb reanalysed the PCR reads using MiXCR and keeps one entry per CDR3 protein. This sample yields under 800,000 distinct CDR3 sequences, of which about 25% are seen a single time; 0.78% belongs to the top ten. The CDR3 is made up of 16 amino acids. With V trimmed by 2 bases and J by 3 bases, 4 bases remained unmatched. The germline gives CDR1 MNHEY, CDR2 SVGEGT. This clonotype has just a few counts. The antigen is undetermined. The sequence was collected from a human donor in good health. Some libraries in this study had Jurkat cell RNA spiked in. V usage is TRBV6-2 or TRBV6-3 and J usage is TRBJ2-2; 9 bases are a match to TRBD1. The sample was naive CD8+ T cells from blood, with Jurkat cell RNA spiked in. Subset described: FACS-sorted CD8+CD4-CCR7+CD45RA+ naive T cells. The CDR3 spells CASSYTGQGYTGELFF. The CDR3 bases are TGTGCCAGCAGTTACACAGGACAGGGGTACACCGGGGAGCTGTTTTTT.